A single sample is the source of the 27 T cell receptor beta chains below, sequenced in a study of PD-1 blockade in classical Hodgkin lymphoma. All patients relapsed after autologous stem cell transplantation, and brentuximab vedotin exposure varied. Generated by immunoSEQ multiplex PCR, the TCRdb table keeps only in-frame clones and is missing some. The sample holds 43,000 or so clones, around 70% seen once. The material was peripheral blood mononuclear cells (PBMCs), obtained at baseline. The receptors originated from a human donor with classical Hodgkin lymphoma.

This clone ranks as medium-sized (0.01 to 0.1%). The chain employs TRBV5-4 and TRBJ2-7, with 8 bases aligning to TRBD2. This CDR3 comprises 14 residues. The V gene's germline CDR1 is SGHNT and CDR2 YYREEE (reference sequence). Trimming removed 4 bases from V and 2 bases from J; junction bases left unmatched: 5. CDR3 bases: TGTGCCAGCAGCCGGGGGGGAGGCACCTACGAGCAGTACTTC. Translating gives CASSRGGGTYEQYF.

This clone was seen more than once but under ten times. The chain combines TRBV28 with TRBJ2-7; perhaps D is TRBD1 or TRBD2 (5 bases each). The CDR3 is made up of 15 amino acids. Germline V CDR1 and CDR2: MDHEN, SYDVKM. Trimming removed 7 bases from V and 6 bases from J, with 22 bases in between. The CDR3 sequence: CASTPAEDTWGEQYF. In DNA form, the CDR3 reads TGTGCCAGCACCCCCGCGGAGGACACATGGGGCGAGCAGTACTTC. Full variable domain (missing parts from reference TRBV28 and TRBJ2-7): DVKVTQSSRYLVKRTGEKVFLECVQDMDHENMFWYRQDPGLGLRLIYFSYDVKMKEKGDIPEGYSVSREKKERFSLILESASTNQTSMYLCASTPAEDTWGEQYFGPGTRLTVT.

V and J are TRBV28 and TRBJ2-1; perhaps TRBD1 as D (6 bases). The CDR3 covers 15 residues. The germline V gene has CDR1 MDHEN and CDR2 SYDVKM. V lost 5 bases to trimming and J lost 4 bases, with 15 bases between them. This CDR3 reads CASSEAGTRYNEQFF. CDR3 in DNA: TGTGCCAGCAGTGAGGCCGGGACACGATACAATGAGCAGTTCTTC.

CDR3 sequence reads: CASSGLKSSGANVLTF. CDR3 bases: TGTGCCAGTAGTGGTCTTAAGAGCTCTGGGGCCAACGTCCTGACTTTC. The chain joins TRBV19 to TRBJ2-6; no definite D call. There are 16 residues in the CDR3. With 5 bases removed from V and 0 bases from J, the gap between germline ends came to 11 bases. The germline CDR1 and CDR2 sequences are LNHDA and SQIVND (reference sequence).

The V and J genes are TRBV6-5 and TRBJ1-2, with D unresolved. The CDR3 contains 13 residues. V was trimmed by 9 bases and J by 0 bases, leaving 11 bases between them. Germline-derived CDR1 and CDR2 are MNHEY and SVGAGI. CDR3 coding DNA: TGTGCCAGTCAGTCCTCTACTAACTATGGCTACACCTTC. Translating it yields CASQSSTNYGYTF.

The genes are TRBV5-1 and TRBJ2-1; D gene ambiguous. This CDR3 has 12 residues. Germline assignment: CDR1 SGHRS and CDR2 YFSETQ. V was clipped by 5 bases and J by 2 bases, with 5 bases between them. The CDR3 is CASSTTYNEQFF. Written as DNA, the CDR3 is TGCGCCAGCAGTACTACCTACAATGAGCAGTTCTTC.

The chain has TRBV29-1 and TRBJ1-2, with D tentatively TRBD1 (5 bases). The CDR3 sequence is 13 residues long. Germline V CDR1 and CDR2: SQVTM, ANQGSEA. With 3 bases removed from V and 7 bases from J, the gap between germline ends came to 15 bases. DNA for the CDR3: TGCAGCGTTGAGGTAGCAGGGCGCCGTGGCTACACCTTC. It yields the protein CSVEVAGRRGYTF.

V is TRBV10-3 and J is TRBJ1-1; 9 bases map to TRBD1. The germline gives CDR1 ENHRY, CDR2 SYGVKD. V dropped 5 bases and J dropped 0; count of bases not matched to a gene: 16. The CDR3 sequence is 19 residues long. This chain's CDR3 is CAISSQKQGAVFMNTEAFF. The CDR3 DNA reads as TGTGCCATCAGTTCTCAAAAACAGGGGGCGGTCTTCATGAACACTGAAGCTTTCTTT.

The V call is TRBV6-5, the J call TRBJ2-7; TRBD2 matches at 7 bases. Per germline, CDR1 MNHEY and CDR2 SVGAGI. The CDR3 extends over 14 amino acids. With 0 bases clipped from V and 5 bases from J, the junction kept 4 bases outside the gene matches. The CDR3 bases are TGTGCCAGCAGTTACTCGAGCGGGGTCGACGAGCAGTACTTC. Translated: CASSYSSGVDEQYF.

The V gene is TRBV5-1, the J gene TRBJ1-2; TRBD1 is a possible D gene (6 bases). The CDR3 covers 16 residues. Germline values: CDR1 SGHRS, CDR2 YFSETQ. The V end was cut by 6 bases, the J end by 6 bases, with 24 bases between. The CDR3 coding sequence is TGCGCCAGCACTAACACGGACAGAGTGAATATGAATGGCTACACCTTC. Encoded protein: CASTNTDRVNMNGYTF.

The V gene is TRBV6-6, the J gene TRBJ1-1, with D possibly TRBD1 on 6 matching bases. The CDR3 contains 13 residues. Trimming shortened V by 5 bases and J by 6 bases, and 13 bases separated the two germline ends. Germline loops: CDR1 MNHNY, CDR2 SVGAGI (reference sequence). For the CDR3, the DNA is TGTGCCAGCAGTACAGGGACTCGCCCTGAAGCTTTCTTT. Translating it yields CASSTGTRPEAFF.

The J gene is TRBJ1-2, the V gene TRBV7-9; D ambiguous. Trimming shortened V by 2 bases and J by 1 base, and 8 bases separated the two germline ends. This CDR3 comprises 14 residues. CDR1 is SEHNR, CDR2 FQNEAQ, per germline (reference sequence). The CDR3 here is CASSLIGLNYGYTF. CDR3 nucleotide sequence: TGTGCCAGCAGCTTAATAGGCCTTAACTATGGCTACACCTTC.

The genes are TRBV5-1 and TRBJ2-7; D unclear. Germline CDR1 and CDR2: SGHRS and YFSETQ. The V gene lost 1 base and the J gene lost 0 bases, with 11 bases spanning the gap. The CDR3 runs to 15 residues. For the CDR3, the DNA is TGCGCCAGCAGCTTGCTGCCAGAGAGCTCCTACGAGCAGTACTTC. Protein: CASSLLPESSYEQYF.

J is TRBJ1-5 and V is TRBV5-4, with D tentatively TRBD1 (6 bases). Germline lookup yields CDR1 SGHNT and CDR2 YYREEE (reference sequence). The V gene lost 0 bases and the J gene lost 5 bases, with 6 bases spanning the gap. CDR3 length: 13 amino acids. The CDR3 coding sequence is TGTGCCAGCAGCTTGGACAGGGATCAGCCCCAGCATTTT. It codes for CASSLDRDQPQHF.

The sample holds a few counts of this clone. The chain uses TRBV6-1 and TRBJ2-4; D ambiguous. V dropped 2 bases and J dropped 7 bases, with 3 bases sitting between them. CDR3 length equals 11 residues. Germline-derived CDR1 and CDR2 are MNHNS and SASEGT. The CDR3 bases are TGTGCCAGCAGTGAAATGAACATTCAGTACTTC. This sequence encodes CASSEMNIQYF.

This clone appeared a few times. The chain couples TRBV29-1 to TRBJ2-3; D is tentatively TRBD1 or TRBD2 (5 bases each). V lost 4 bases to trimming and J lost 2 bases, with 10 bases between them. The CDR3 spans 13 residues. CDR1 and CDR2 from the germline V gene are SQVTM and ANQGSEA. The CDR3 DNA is TGCAGCGTTGGGGTAGGGACCACAGATACGCAGTATTTT. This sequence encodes CSVGVGTTDTQYF.

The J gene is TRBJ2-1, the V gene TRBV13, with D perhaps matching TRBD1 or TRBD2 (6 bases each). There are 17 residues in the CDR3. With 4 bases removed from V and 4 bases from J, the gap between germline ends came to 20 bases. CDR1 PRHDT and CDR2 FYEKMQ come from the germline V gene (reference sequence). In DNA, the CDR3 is TGTGCCAGCAGCTCCCTCCTTTTAGAAGGGGGGTACAATGAGCAGTTCTTC. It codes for CASSSLLLEGGYNEQFF.

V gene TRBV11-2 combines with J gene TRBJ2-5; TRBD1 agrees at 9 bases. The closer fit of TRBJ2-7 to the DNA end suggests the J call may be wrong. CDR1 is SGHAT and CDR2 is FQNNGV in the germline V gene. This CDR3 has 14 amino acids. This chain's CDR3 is CASSFGTGNYEQYF. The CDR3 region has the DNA TGTGCCAGCAGCTTCGGGACAGGGAACTACGAGCAGTACTTC.

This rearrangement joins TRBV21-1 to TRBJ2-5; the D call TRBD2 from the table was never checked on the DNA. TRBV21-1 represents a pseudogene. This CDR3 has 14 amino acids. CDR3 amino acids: CASSKDRREETQYF. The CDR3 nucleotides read TGTGCCAGCAGCAAAGACAGGAGGGAAGAGACCCAGTACTTC.

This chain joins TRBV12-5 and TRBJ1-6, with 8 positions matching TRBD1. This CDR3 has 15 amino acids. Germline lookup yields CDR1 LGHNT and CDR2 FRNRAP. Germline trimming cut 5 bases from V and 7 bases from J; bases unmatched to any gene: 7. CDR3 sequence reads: CASGLSDRANSPLHF. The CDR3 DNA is TGTGCTAGTGGTCTATCGGACAGGGCCAATTCACCCCTCCACTTT.

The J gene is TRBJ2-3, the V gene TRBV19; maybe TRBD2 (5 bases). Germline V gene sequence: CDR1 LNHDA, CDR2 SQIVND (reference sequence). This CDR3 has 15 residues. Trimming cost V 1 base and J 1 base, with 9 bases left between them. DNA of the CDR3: TGTGCCAGTAGTATAGGCGTTAGCGGCACAGATACGCAGTATTTT. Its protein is CASSIGVSGTDTQYF.

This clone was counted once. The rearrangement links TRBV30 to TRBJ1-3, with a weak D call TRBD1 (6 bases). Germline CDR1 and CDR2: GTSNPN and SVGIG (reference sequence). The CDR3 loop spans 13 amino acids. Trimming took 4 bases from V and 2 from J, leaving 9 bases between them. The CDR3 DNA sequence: TGTGCCTGGAACAGGGATCCTGGAAACACCATATATTTT. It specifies CAWNRDPGNTIYF.

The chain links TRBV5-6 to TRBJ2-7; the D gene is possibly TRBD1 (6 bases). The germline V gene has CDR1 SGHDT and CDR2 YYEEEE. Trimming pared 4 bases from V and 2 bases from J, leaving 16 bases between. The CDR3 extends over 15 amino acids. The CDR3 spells CASSSQGKPPYEQYF. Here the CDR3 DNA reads TGTGCCAGCAGCAGCCAGGGGAAGCCGCCCTACGAGCAGTACTTC.

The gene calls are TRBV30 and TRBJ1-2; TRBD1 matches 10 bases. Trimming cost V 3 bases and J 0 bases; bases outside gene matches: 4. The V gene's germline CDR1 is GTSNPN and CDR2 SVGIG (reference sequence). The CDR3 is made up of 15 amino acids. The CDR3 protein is CAWSPGTGANYGYTF. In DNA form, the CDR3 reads TGTGCCTGGAGCCCCGGGACAGGGGCTAACTATGGCTACACCTTC.

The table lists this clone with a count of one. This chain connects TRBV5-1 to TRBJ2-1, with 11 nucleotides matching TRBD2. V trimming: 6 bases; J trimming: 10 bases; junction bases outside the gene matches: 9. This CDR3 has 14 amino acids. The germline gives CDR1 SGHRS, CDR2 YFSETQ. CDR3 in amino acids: CASKGLAVSGEQFF. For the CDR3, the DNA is TGCGCCAGCAAGGGACTAGCGGTTTCTGGGGAGCAGTTCTTC.

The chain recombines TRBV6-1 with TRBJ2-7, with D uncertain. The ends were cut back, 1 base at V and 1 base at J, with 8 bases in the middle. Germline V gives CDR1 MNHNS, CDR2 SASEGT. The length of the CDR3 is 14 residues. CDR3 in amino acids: CASSEGGPSYEQYF. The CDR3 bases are TGTGCCAGCAGTGAAGGTGGGCCTTCCTACGAGCAGTACTTC.

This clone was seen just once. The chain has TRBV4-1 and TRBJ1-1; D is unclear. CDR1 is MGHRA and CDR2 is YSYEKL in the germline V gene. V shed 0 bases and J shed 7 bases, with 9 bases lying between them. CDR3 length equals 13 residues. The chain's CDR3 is CASSQDRRVEAFF. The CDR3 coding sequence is TGCGCCAGCAGCCAAGATAGAAGGGTTGAAGCTTTCTTT.